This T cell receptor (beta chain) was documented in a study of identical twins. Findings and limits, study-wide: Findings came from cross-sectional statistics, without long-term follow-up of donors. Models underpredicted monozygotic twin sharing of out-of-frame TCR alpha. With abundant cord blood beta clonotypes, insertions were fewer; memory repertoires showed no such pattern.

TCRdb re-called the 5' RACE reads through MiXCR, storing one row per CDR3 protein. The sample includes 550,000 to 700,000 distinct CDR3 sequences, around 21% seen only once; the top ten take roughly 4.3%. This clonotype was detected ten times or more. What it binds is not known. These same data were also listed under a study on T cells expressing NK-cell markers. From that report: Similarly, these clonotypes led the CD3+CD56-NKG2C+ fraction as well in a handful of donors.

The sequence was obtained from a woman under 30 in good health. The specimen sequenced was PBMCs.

The CDR3 DNA reads as TGCAGCGCTGACAGGGGGGAGACCCAGTACTTC. The encoded protein is CSADRGETQYF. This sequence joins TRBV29-1 and TRBJ2-5, with 9 bases identical to TRBD1. Germline V CDR1 and CDR2: SQVTM, ANQGSEA. J gave up 5 bases and V 7 bases, and 2 bases lay outside the gene matches. The CDR3 loop spans 11 amino acids.